This entry is about one T cell receptor beta chain. Per the authors' pipeline: For nucleated cells, counts were estimated from reference gene primer amplification. Profiling relied on immunoSEQ multiplex PCR, and the TCRdb table lists in-frame clones only, not all of them. From that table come the V and J calls and clone size; the DNA was used to work out D and trimming. In the table there are around 180,000 clones, less than 85% of which are singletons. Germline CDR1 SGHAT, CDR2 FQDESV (reference sequence). The V segment lost 5 bases and the J segment 2 bases; nucleotides outside the gene matches: 6. The CDR3 spans 15 residues. The sample is drawn from a study of blood T cell repertoires in COVID-19. Overall study: Specimens from acute and convalescent COVID-19 originated in the United States, Italy and Spain. PBMCs, B-cell-depleted T cells, or T cells were the source of the cDNA or gDNA that made up the material.

The chain carries TRBV11-1 and TRBJ2-5, with TRBD2 matching over 9 bases. The clonotype comes from a human donor in a cohort sampled during active COVID-19. Sequencing was performed on peripheral blood. CDR3: CASSRTSAGQETQYF. The CDR3, as DNA: TGTGCCAGCAGCCGGACTAGCGCAGGACAAGAGACCCAGTACTTC.